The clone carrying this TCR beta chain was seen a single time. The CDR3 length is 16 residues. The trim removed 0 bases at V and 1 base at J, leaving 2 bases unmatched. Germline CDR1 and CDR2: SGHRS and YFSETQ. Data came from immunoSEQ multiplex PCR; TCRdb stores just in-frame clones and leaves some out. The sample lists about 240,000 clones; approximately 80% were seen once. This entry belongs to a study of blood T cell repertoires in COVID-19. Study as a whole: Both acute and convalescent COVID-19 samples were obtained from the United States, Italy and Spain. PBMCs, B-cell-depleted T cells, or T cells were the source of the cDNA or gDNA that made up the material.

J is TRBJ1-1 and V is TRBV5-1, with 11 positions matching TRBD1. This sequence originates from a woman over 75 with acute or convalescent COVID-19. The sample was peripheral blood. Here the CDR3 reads CASSLVGTGGNTEAFF. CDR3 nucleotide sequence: TGCGCCAGCAGCTTGGTTGGGACAGGGGGGAACACTGAAGCTTTCTTT. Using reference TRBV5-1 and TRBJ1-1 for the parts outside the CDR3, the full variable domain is KAGVTQTPRYLIKTRGQQVTLSCSPISGHRSVSWYQQTPGQGLQFLFEYFSETQRNKGNFPGRFSGRQFSNSRSEMNVSTLELGDSALYLCASSLVGTGGNTEAFFGQGTRLTVV.